A single sample gave rise to the 20 T cell receptor beta chains below, sequenced in a study of blood T cell repertoires in COVID-19. TCRdb's table, derived via immunoSEQ multiplex PCR, lists solely in-frame clones and lacks some. Of roughly 200,000 clones listed, roughly 87% were seen once; the top ten hold roughly a fifth. The sequenced sample was peripheral blood. Receptors were obtained from a man in his sixties with active or convalescent COVID-19.

V gene TRBV4-1 combines with J gene TRBJ1-3; the D is unclear. The CDR3 is 13 amino acids. Germline V CDR1 and CDR2: MGHRA, YSYEKL. V lost 4 bases to trimming and J lost 4 bases, with 8 bases between them. The CDR3 DNA is TGCGCCAGCAGCCCCCAGACAGGAAACACCATATATTTT. Translated: CASSPQTGNTIYF.

With respect to this clone: The sample contains more than one DNA sequence encoding this CDR3. The V call is TRBV18, the J call TRBJ1-2; possibly TRBD1 for D (6 bases). V was shortened by 0 bases and J by 4 bases, with 12 bases between the two germline ends. Germline CDR1 KGHSH, CDR2 LQKENI. This CDR3 contains 15 residues. The CDR3 sequence is CASSPPSTGPYGYTF. The CDR3 DNA sequence: TGTGCCAGCTCACCACCCTCGACAGGTCCCTATGGCTACACCTTC.

The chain carries TRBV6-2 or TRBV6-3 and TRBJ2-3; TRBD2 matches 7 bases. CDR3 length equals 17 residues. J gave up 3 bases and V 0 bases, and 9 bases lay outside the gene matches. From germline, CDR1 is MNHEY and CDR2 SVGEGT. The CDR3 DNA follows: TGTGCCAGCAGTTACTCGACAGCGGGGAGGGTGACAGATACGCAGTATTTT. Its protein is CASSYSTAGRVTDTQYF.

The chain has TRBV5-1 and TRBJ2-1; D unresolved. Germline assignment: CDR1 SGHRS and CDR2 YFSETQ. There are 15 residues in the CDR3. V lost 0 bases, J lost 2 bases, and 9 bases lay in between. The DNA for the CDR3 is TGCGCCAGCAGCTTGGGTACTTCCCCCTACAATGAGCAGTTCTTC. It encodes CASSLGTSPYNEQFF.

The CDR3 nucleotides read TGTGCCAGTAGTTCGGACAGGGCCGGCGGCTACACCTTC. It specifies CASSSDRAGGYTF. The chain couples TRBV19 to TRBJ1-2, with TRBD1 matching over 8 bases. This CDR3 is 13 amino acids long. Per the germline V gene, CDR1 is LNHDA and CDR2 is SQIVND (reference sequence). J gave up 8 bases and V 5 bases, and 7 bases lay outside the gene matches.

The chain employs TRBV5-5 and TRBJ1-4; D might be TRBD1 (6 bases). Germline lookup yields CDR1 SGHKS and CDR2 YYEKEE (reference sequence). V was shortened by 4 bases and J by 3 bases, with 13 bases between the two germline ends. The CDR3 spans 15 residues. CDR3 bases: TGTGCCAGCAGCCTAGACAGGTTCCCTAATGAAAAACTGTTTTTT. It codes for CASSLDRFPNEKLFF.

The gene calls are TRBV6-1 and TRBJ1-5; TRBD1 matches 8 bases. CDR3 length equals 16 residues. CDR1 MNHNS and CDR2 SASEGT come from the germline V gene. V dropped 3 bases and J dropped 2; count of bases not matched to a gene: 6. The CDR3 loop reads CASSDQGALGNQPQHF. The DNA for the CDR3 is TGTGCCAGCAGTGATCAGGGGGCTCTTGGCAATCAGCCCCAGCATTTT.

The genes are TRBV6-1 and TRBJ1-2; maybe TRBD1 (6 bases). CDR3 length equals 14 residues. Trimming removed 1 base from V and 6 bases from J, with 12 bases in between. The germline V gene has CDR1 MNHNS and CDR2 SASEGT. The chain's CDR3 is CASSEVRGNDGYTF. The CDR3 coding sequence is TGTGCCAGCAGTGAAGTTAGGGGGAACGATGGCTACACCTTC.

The V and J genes are TRBV6-6 and TRBJ2-7; D gene ambiguous. This CDR3 comprises 13 residues. V was pared by 8 bases and J by 0 bases, with 11 bases between. The V gene's germline CDR1 is MNHNY and CDR2 SVGAGI (reference sequence). The CDR3 region is CASGASSSYEQYF. The CDR3 nucleotides are TGTGCCAGCGGTGCGTCGAGCTCCTACGAGCAGTACTTC.

For the CDR3, the DNA is TGTGCCAGCATATCGGGATATGGCTACACCTTC. The encoded protein is CASISGYGYTF. The chain employs TRBV2 and TRBJ1-2; D uncertain. This CDR3 region has 11 residues. Germline values: CDR1 SNHLY, CDR2 FYNNEI. V shed 7 bases and J shed 5 bases, with 8 bases lying between them.

This sequence joins TRBV7-9 and TRBJ1-3, with a possible D match to TRBD1 (5 bases). The CDR3 runs to 15 residues. Germline assignment: CDR1 SEHNR and CDR2 FQNEAQ (reference sequence). V was shortened by 3 bases and J by 7 bases, with 16 bases between the two germline ends. CDR3 sequence reads: CASSFDRPLRNTIYF. The DNA of the CDR3 is TGTGCCAGCAGCTTTGACAGACCTCTACGGAACACCATATATTTT.

The J gene is TRBJ2-3, the V gene TRBV5-1; 13 nucleotides agree with TRBD2. CDR3 length: 16 residues. Germline V gene data show CDR1 as SGHRS and CDR2 as YFSETQ. J gave up 3 bases and V 4 bases, and 5 bases lay outside the gene matches. This CDR3 reads CASSTGTSGVTDTQYF. Here the CDR3 DNA reads TGCGCCAGCAGCACCGGGACTAGCGGGGTAACAGATACGCAGTATTTT.

V and J are TRBV12-5 and TRBJ2-1; a weak D match, TRBD1 (5 bases). This CDR3 is 13 amino acids long. Germline V gene lookup returns CDR1 LGHNT and CDR2 FRNRAP. Trimming removed 6 bases from V and 4 bases from J, with 10 bases in between. In nucleotides, the CDR3 is TGTGCTAGTGGGACAAGGGGTTACAATGAGCAGTTCTTC. Encoded protein: CASGTRGYNEQFF.

A word on this clone: The same CDR3 is also encoded by other DNA sequences in this sample. This chain links TRBV2 with TRBJ2-1; 12 nucleotides align to TRBD2. V lost 6 bases and J lost 3; bases outside the gene matches: 3. The germline V gene encodes CDR1 SNHLY and CDR2 FYNNEI. This CDR3 is built from 15 residues. In DNA form, the CDR3 reads TGTGCCAGCAGCGCGGGACTAGCGGGCTACAATGAGCAGTTCTTC. Protein sequence: CASSAGLAGYNEQFF.

This chain links TRBV2 with TRBJ1-2, with a tentative D call TRBD1 (5 bases). The CDR3 length is 13 residues. Per germline, CDR1 SNHLY and CDR2 FYNNEI. Trimming removed 6 bases from V and 1 base from J, with 9 bases in between. The CDR3 DNA reads as TGTGCCAGCAGCATCCAGGGTAACTATGGCTACACCTTC. This translates into CASSIQGNYGYTF.

The chain has TRBV14 and TRBJ1-6; 9 bases map to TRBD1. The V gene's germline CDR1 is SGHDN and CDR2 FVKESK. The junction had 10 bases not matched to a gene; V was cut back by 4 bases and J by 9 bases. This CDR3 spans 16 amino acids. The chain's CDR3 is CASSPFITGGGSPLHF. The CDR3 DNA follows: TGTGCCAGCAGCCCCTTCATAACAGGGGGCGGTTCACCCCTCCACTTT.

This sequence joins TRBV11-2 and TRBJ2-5, with TRBD2 as a possible D gene (6 bases). There are 13 residues in the CDR3. Germline CDR1 reads SGHAT; CDR2 reads FQNNGV. V lost 2 bases and J lost 5, with 9 bases in between. Written as DNA, the CDR3 is TGTGCCAGCAGCTTACCGGGGGTGGAGACCCAGTACTTC. It encodes CASSLPGVETQYF.

The V and J genes are TRBV9 and TRBJ2-1; 9 bases agree with TRBD2. V gave up 4 bases and J gave up 2 bases; unmatched junction bases: 4. CDR1 is SGDLS and CDR2 is YYNGEE in the germline V gene. The CDR3 sequence is 15 residues long. The CDR3 DNA is TGTGCCAGCAGCCTGAGCGGGGGGACCTACAATGAGCAGTTCTTC. This translates into CASSLSGGTYNEQFF.

The V and J genes are TRBV4-2 and TRBJ1-3, with D tentatively TRBD1 (6 bases). The germline V and J ends were trimmed by 1 base and 0 bases, with 16 bases remaining between them. The germline CDR1 and CDR2 sequences are LGHNA and YNFKEQ. This CDR3 is 18 amino acids long. The CDR3 nucleotides are TGTGCCAGCAGCCAAGTGGCGGCGGGGGCGACCTCTGGAAACACCATATATTTT. Amino acids: CASSQVAAGATSGNTIYF.

This chain connects TRBV10-2 to TRBJ2-5, with 10 bases that match TRBD2. Trimming took 6 bases from V and 0 from J; bases not matched to a gene: 4. The length of the CDR3 is 15 residues. Germline loops: CDR1 WSHSY, CDR2 SAAADI. CDR3 amino acids: CASRPSGGHQETQYF. As DNA, the CDR3 is TGCGCCAGCAGACCTAGCGGGGGCCACCAAGAGACCCAGTACTTC.